This entry lists 3 T cell receptor beta chains sequenced from one sample in a study of T cell responses to AZD1222 COVID-19 vaccine. The table came from immunoSEQ multiplex PCR; TCRdb's copy has only in-frame clones and leaves some out. The sample records 150,000 or so clones, about 88% being singletons. Here the sequenced sample was peripheral blood, taken on day 0 of AZD1222 vaccination. The source of these receptors is an adult in good health.

The CDR3 loop reads CASSSWGGAFF. The CDR3 DNA follows: TGTGCCAGCAGTTCCTGGGGAGGCGCTTTCTTT. The gene calls are TRBV12-3 or TRBV12-4 and TRBJ1-1; D unresolved. The V and J ends lost 4 bases and 11 bases respectively, with 11 bases between them. The CDR3 contains 11 residues.

The V gene is TRBV5-5, the J gene TRBJ2-7, with TRBD2 as a possible D gene (5 bases). From germline, CDR1 is SGHKS and CDR2 YYEKEE (reference sequence). V lost 4 bases to trimming and J lost 1 base, with 18 bases between them. CDR3 length equals 16 residues. The CDR3 nucleotides are TGTGCCAGCAGCCCCGCTACGGGAACCCGATCCTACGAGCAGTACTTC. Encoded protein: CASSPATGTRSYEQYF.

The V and J genes are TRBV5-5 and TRBJ1-6; D unresolved. This CDR3 is built from 16 residues. The V end lost 0 bases, the J end lost 4 bases, and 11 bases lay between the germline ends. Per germline, CDR1 SGHKS and CDR2 YYEKEE (reference sequence). This CDR3 reads CASSLVFGEYNSPLHF. In DNA form, the CDR3 reads TGTGCCAGCAGCTTGGTCTTCGGGGAGTATAATTCACCCCTCCACTTT. The whole variable domain, filled in from reference TRBV5-5 and TRBJ1-6, reads DAGVTQSPTHLIKTRGQQVTLRCSPISGHKSVSWYQQVLGQGPQFIFQYYEKEERGRGNFPDRFSARQFPNYSSELNVNALLLGDSALYLCASSLVFGEYNSPLHFGNGTRLTVT.